These T cell receptor beta chains were read from a single sample in a study of Graves' ophthalmopathy and Graves' hyperthyroidism. TCRdb re-analysed the multiplex PCR reads in MiXCR, keeping a single row per CDR3 protein. This sample carries a few hundred thousand distinct CDR3 sequences, around 16% of them seen once, and the ten largest clones take 1.5% to 2%. Source material: peripheral blood. These receptors originate from a woman younger than 35 with Graves' ophthalmopathy. The CDR3 runs from the conserved cysteine through the conserved F or W. The D gene is left open where the match is weak. The listing skips clone size in some rows; elsewhere it reads once, few, many or a size class.

>many|19|TRBV6-1|TRBJ2-2|.
CASSEPTPGWRAGTGELFF
TGTGCCAGCAGTGAACCCACCCCTGGTTGGCGAGCCGGCACCGGGGAGCTGTTTTTT
>many|14|TRBV7-2|TRBJ2-7|.
CASSTGPTQYEQYF
TGTGCCAGCAGCACCGGGCCGACCCAATACGAGCAGTACTTC
>many|15|TRBV6-5|TRBJ2-3|.
CASSYVRSGSDTQYF
TGTGCCAGCAGTTACGTACGGTCAGGATCAGATACGCAGTATTTT
>few|16|TRBV4-3|TRBJ1-3|.
CASSQESSFSGNTIYF
TGCGCCAGCAGCCAAGAAAGTAGCTTCTCTGGAAACACCATATATTTT
>many|13|TRBV5-5|TRBJ2-5|.
CASSLGTLETQYF
TGTGCCAGCAGCTTGGGGACGCTGGAGACCCAGTACTTC
>many|13|TRBV12-3/TRBV12-4|TRBJ1-1|.
CASEGRGNTEAFF
TGTGCCTCGGAGGGCCGGGGGAACACTGAAGCTTTCTTT
>many|12|TRBV6-2/TRBV6-3|TRBJ1-2|.
CASSYRGLRYTF
TGTGCCAGCAGTTACAGGGGCCTCAGGTACACCTTC
>once|15|TRBV2|TRBJ2-7|TRBD2
CASSREREPTYEQYF
TGTGCCAGCAGTCGGGAGCGGGAACCTACCTACGAGCAGTACTTC
>many|14|TRBV5-6|TRBJ2-5|.
CASSLKVIRETQYF
TGTGCCAGCAGCTTGAAGGTAATCCGAGAGACCCAGTACTTC
>many|13|TRBV29-1|TRBJ2-5|.
CSVDGGTLETQYF
TGCAGCGTTGATGGCGGGACTCTAGAGACCCAGTACTTC
>many|15|TRBV13|TRBJ1-1|.
CASSLGTGSGTEAFF
TGTGCCAGCAGCTTAGGCACAGGGAGTGGCACTGAAGCTTTCTTT
>few|12|TRBV19|TRBJ1-1|TRBD1
CATRDREVEAFF
TGTGCCACCCGGGACAGGGAGGTTGAAGCTTTCTTT
>.|18|TRBV6-1|TRBJ1-6|.
CASSLAGPRSSYNSPLHF
TGTGCCAGCAGTCTCGCGGGACCCAGGAGCTCCTATAATTCACCCCTCCACTTT
>many|11|TRBV2|TRBJ2-2|.
CASSDPRVLFF
TGTGCCAGCAGTGATCCACGGGTGCTGTTTTTT
>many|15|TRBV20-1|TRBJ2-2|TRBD2
CSARRLAGDTGELFF
TGCAGTGCCCGCCGACTAGCGGGAGACACCGGGGAGCTGTTTTTT
>many|12|TRBV7-8|TRBJ2-5|.
CASSLERETQYF
TGTGCCAGCAGCTTAGAGAGAGAGACCCAGTACTTC
>many|15|TRBV6-2/TRBV6-3|TRBJ2-7|.
CASSYSPRYPYEQYF
TGTGCCAGCAGTTACTCGCCCCGCTATCCTTACGAGCAGTACTTC
>many|14|TRBV7-2|TRBJ1-1|.
CASALGPRGYEAFF
TGTGCCAGCGCCCTAGGGCCCCGGGGATATGAAGCTTTCTTT
>many|14|TRBV27|TRBJ2-5|.
CASSPEWGEETQYF
TGTGCCAGCAGTCCCGAGTGGGGGGAAGAGACCCAGTACTTC
>many|15|TRBV12-3/TRBV12-4|TRBJ1-3|.
CASSLQGRLLGTIYF
TGTGCCAGCAGTTTACAGGGGCGCCTGTTGGGCACCATATATTTT
>many|15|TRBV6-4|TRBJ1-1|TRBD1
CASSESGGGNTEAFF
TGTGCCAGCAGTGAGTCAGGGGGGGGGAACACTGAAGCTTTCTTT
>once|15|TRBV7-2|TRBJ1-5|TRBD1
CASSAGGGTLKPQHF
TGTGCCAGCAGCGCAGGGGGCGGGACCCTAAAGCCCCAGCATTTT
>many|13|TRBV30|TRBJ1-6|TRBD1
CATLGQVGSPLHF
TGTGCCACCCTCGGACAGGTTGGGTCACCCCTCCACTTT
>many|14|TRBV20-1|TRBJ2-7|TRBD2
CSARQDSGGYEQYF
TGCAGTGCCAGACAGGATAGCGGGGGCTACGAGCAGTACTTC
>many|14|TRBV6-2/TRBV6-3|TRBJ1-1|.
CATFYGGPNTEAFF
TGTGCCACCTTCTACGGAGGGCCCAACACTGAAGCTTTCTTT
>many|15|TRBV10-3|TRBJ2-7|.
CAISDSNWSSYEQYF
TGTGCCATCAGTGATAGCAACTGGAGCTCCTACGAGCAGTACTTC
>many|14|TRBV18|TRBJ1-1|.
CASSPPGRGNEAFF
TGTGCCAGCTCCCCGCCCGGCCGGGGGAATGAAGCTTTCTTT
>many|16|TRBV10-3|TRBJ2-7|TRBD2
CAISESRAGAPDEQYF
TGTGCCATCAGTGAGTCGAGAGCGGGGGCACCCGACGAGCAGTACTTC
>many|13|TRBV2|TRBJ2-2|.
CASSEEYSGELFF
TGTGCCAGCAGTGAGGAGTACTCCGGGGAGCTGTTTTTT
>many|14|TRBV7-9|TRBJ1-1|.
CASSLGRENTEAFF
TGTGCCAGCAGCTTAGGCAGGGAGAACACTGAAGCTTTCTTT
>many|15|TRBV27|TRBJ1-5|.
CASRQGQMVGQPQHF
TGTGCCAGCAGACAGGGACAAATGGTAGGACAGCCCCAGCATTTT
>many|19|TRBV5-4|TRBJ1-1|.
CASSWRSRPTGRGSTEAFF
TGTGCCAGCAGCTGGCGTAGCAGGCCTACAGGGCGGGGGAGCACTGAAGCTTTCTTT
>many|14|TRBV11-1|TRBJ2-7|.
CAGSFVRDTYEQYF
TGTGCCGGCAGCTTCGTCAGGGATACCTACGAGCAGTACTTC
>many|15|TRBV4-1|TRBJ1-1|TRBD1
CASSQVGTGVAEAFF
TGCGCCAGCAGCCAAGTAGGGACAGGGGTCGCTGAAGCTTTCTTT
>many|14|TRBV20-1|TRBJ1-5|.
CSARADWSNQPQHF
TGCAGTGCTAGAGCGGACTGGAGCAATCAGCCCCAGCATTTT
>many|11|TRBV6-5|TRBJ2-7|.
CASSYGAEQYF
TGTGCCAGCAGTTACGGTGCCGAGCAGTACTTC
>many|14|TRBV28|TRBJ2-7|.
CASSWDVGYHEQYF
TGTGCCAGCAGTTGGGACGTCGGGTACCACGAGCAGTACTTC